This T cell receptor (beta chain) was sequenced during a study of blood T cell repertoires in COVID-19. About the research overall: Collection of acute and convalescent COVID-19 samples took place in the United States, Italy and Spain. Sample material is recorded as cDNA or gDNA derived from T cells, B-cell-depleted T cells, or PBMCs.

Per the study methods: Estimation of nucleated cell counts relied on the amplification of reference gene primers. The table came from immunoSEQ multiplex PCR; TCRdb's copy has only in-frame clones and leaves some out. Clone size and V and J calls were adopted from that table, with D and trimming inferred from the DNA. The repertoire consists of roughly 200,000 clones, with approximately 80% occurring once and the leading ten covering less than 7%. Germline trimming cut 6 bases from V and 6 bases from J; bases unmatched to any gene: 2. Germline V gene lookup returns CDR1 MNHEY and CDR2 SVGAGI. The CDR3 covers 13 residues.

This clonotype was obtained from a man in his sixties with acute or convalescent COVID-19. The specimen was peripheral blood. This sequence joins TRBV6-5 and TRBJ2-2, with TRBD1 matching over 9 bases. CDR3 nucleotide sequence: TGTGCCAGCAGGGGGGACAGGGCCGGGGAGCTGTTTTTT. Its protein is CASRGDRAGELFF.